In this sample, the clone carrying this T cell receptor (beta chain) turned up a few times. Its antigen remains unknown. CDR3 length: 16 amino acids. Per the germline V gene, CDR1 is SGHNT and CDR2 is YENEEA. V was clipped by 4 bases and J by 1 base; unmatched bases: 6. The data are from a study of T cells in localized non-small cell lung cancer. Overall study findings and caveats: For the top 100 tumor clones, a median roughly 56 also appeared in adjacent lung.

The protocol was immunoSEQ multiplex PCR, while the TCRdb copy is restricted to in-frame clones and leaves out a portion. The table has over 950 clones, approximately 24% seen once; the top ten hold about 31%. The clonotype originates from a man aged 40 to 70 with stage II lung adenocarcinoma. V usage is TRBV11-3 and J usage is TRBJ2-3, with TRBD2 matching over 9 bases. The source material was normal lung tissue next to the tumor, sampled before any cancer treatment. CDR3 sequence: CASSSLSGGRTDTQYF. CDR3 bases: TGTGCCAGCAGCTCCTTGAGCGGGGGGCGCACAGATACGCAGTATTTT.